Included here is one TCR beta chain sequence, with context. Its cognate antigen has yet to be identified. No base quality information exists; no much larger clone differs at one position. The record originates from a study (dated by TCRdb to about 2015). Some background on the complete study: The study set out to test whether tumor-infiltrating Tregs in breast cancer get recruited from blood Tregs or are instead converted in situ from other CD4+ T cell subsets.

Naive CD4+ T cells were purified with the Miltenyi Naive CD4+ T Cell Isolation kit, with Tregs depleted using CD25 microbeads. Tregs, naive and memory CD4+ T cells from tumor, blood and ipsilateral draining lymph nodes of a few breast cancer patients underwent full-length TCR alpha and beta sequencing. Tumor tissue, along with lymph nodes from ipsilateral axillary dissection, was perfused with PBS, minced, and then digested using collagenase I and hyaluronidase. FACS confirmed that the sorted cell populations were more than 90% pure. Overall study results and their limits: Tumor memory CD4+ T cell TCR gene usage clustered with blood and lymph node memory CD4+ cells and lymph node naive CD4+ cells. The greatest overlap of tumor-infiltrating Treg TCR alpha and beta sequences was observed with tumor naive CD4+ T cells, followed by blood naive CD4+ T cells. Rather than covering whole repertoires, validation in the larger cohort was restricted to a single TCR beta V-J rearrangement.

As encoded in the germline V gene (reference sequence), CDR1 is MNHNY while CDR2 is SVGAGI. Including cysteine and phenylalanine, the CDR3 has 17 amino acids. The kept DNA is CDR3 alone, 51 bases in frame from the first base. The junction shows trimming of 3 bases on V and 0 bases on J, plus 12 bases between the germline ends. Amplification of full-length TCR variable regions was done by 5' RACE PCR using constant-region reverse primers, and this step was followed by semi-nested PCR with Nested Universal Primer A. The ReliaPrep RNA Cell Miniprep System was used to extract total RNA, which was then reverse transcribed into 5'RACE-ready cDNA with the SMARTer RACE 5'/3' Kit. Multiplex adaptors were used to barcode full-length TCR alpha and beta libraries, and the barcoded libraries were sequenced on an Illumina MiSeq. In the authors' own workflow: For each of nine subset-tissue groups, sequencing data from the five patients were pooled, and the groups were then compared using unsupervised clustering of TCR gene usage. The Morisita-Horn index, with shared sequences weighted by their contribution to each repertoire, was used to calculate repertoire similarity. The public reads were quality trimmed at Q25 with fastp and then assembled into clones with MiXCR by TCRdb, keeping productive beta chains. For every CDR3 protein sequence, its rows merge into one entry that carries the most common genes and DNA. The V and J calls, along with clone size, are taken from TCRdb and not from the paper's own processing. A total of just over 60,000 distinct CDR3 sequences appear in this sample, approximately 29% of them only once. Of the sample, roughly 2.5% is held by the ten largest clones.

This receptor was taken from a female donor with breast cancer. The V and J genes are TRBV6-6 and TRBJ2-6, with the D gene call left open. Sequencing used tumor-infiltrating naive CD4+ T cells sorted from the breast tumor. The intended sense of this specimen's cell subset or site label: naive CD4+ T cells, CD4+CD45RA+CD25-. The bases read TGTGCCAGCAGTTATGGCGGCAGAAACTCTGGGGCCAACGTCCTGACTTTC. Its amino acids are CASSYGGRNSGANVLTF.